The 25 T cell receptor beta chains given below trace back to one sample, sequenced in a study of post-analysis software for immune sequencing data (dated by TCRdb to the mid-2010s). What the work shows at the level of the full study, not this receptor alone: Patients showed significantly higher frequencies than controls for about 5 TRBV segments, among them TRBV5-6, TRBV5-1 and TRBV20-1.

The library was generated by PCR. TCRdb lists the instrument as Illumina HiSeq 2500. Unique molecular identifiers were incorporated into TCR beta cDNA libraries to reduce PCR and sequencing biases. TCRdb trimmed the raw reads at Q25, called clones with MiXCR and kept productive beta chains. Rows merge per CDR3 protein into single entries with the most common DNA and genes. The sample table holds about 570,000 distinct CDR3 sequences, of which about a third were seen once. The ten largest clonotypes hold around 5.9% of the sample. Their antigens remain unidentified. Material: blood. The receptors originated from a girl aged 2 to 17 with multiple sclerosis.

This clonotype was counted a few times. The rearrangement links TRBV12-3 or TRBV12-4 to TRBJ1-2; 9 nucleotides agree with TRBD1. The ends lost 5 bases at V and 7 bases at J; junction bases unmatched: 11. The CDR3 spans 15 residues. The DNA for the CDR3 is TGTGCCAGCAGTCATCCGACAGGGGGGAAGGGTGGCTACACCTTC. Translated: CASSHPTGGKGGYTF.

This clonotype was detected only a few times. The CDR3 DNA reads TGTGCCAGCTCACCAGATTCGGGGCTGGCTTTCTTT. It specifies CASSPDSGLAFF. The chain carries TRBV18 and TRBJ1-1; TRBD1 is a possible D gene (5 bases). The germline CDR1 and CDR2 sequences are KGHSH and LQKENI. V gave up 2 bases and J gave up 11 bases, with 12 bases separating them. The CDR3 runs to 12 residues.

The sample holds a few counts of this clonotype. V usage is TRBV12-3 or TRBV12-4 and J usage is TRBJ2-5, with 8 bases aligning to TRBD2. J gave up 4 bases and V 4 bases, and 5 bases lay outside the gene matches. This CDR3 is built from 14 residues. CDR3 sequence: CASSCGLAGETQYF. The CDR3 DNA follows: TGTGCCAGCAGTTGTGGGCTAGCGGGAGAGACCCAGTACTTC.

This clonotype occurred a few times. J is TRBJ2-7 and V is TRBV20-1, with D perhaps matching TRBD2 (6 bases). CDR1 and CDR2 (germline): DFQATT, SNEGSKA (reference sequence). The germline V and J ends were trimmed by 8 bases and 3 bases, with 14 bases remaining between them. The length of the CDR3 is 12 residues. CDR3: CSSLVGGYEQYF. CDR3 coding DNA: TGCAGTTCTCTAGTGGGGGGCTACGAGCAGTACTTC.

The rearrangement links TRBV20-1 to TRBJ1-6; a possible D gene is TRBD1 (5 bases). Germline CDR1 DFQATT, CDR2 SNEGSKA (reference sequence). CDR3 length: 16 amino acids. V lost 0 bases to trimming and J lost 7 bases, with 16 bases between them. CDR3 coding DNA: TGCAGTGCTAGAGATGGGGGGACCCCTCCCAATTCACCCCTCCACTTT. Translation: CSARDGGTPPNSPLHF.

The chain is built from TRBV6-5 and TRBJ1-1; TRBD1 might be the D (5 bases). The length of the CDR3 is 15 residues. Germline V gene lookup returns CDR1 MNHEY and CDR2 SVGAGI. V gave up 6 bases and J gave up 0 bases, with 14 bases separating them. CDR3 nucleotide sequence: TGTGCCAGCAGCGGAAAGGCAGGGATGAACACTGAAGCTTTCTTT. Its protein is CASSGKAGMNTEAFF.

About this clonotype itself: Germline and junction disagree at one end, which may indicate a read error. The chain has TRBV11-3 and TRBJ2-7; perhaps TRBD2 as D (6 bases). Germline CDR1 SGHNT, CDR2 YENEEA. The CDR3 has 13 amino acids. CDR3 residues: CANSRAGGDEQYF. The DNA of the CDR3 is TGTGCCAACAGCCGCGCCGGCGGGGACGAGCAGTACTTC.

The chain couples TRBV20-1 to TRBJ1-1; a possible D gene is TRBD1 (6 bases). The V end was cut by 2 bases, the J end by 0 bases, with 16 bases between. CDR3 length: 16 residues. The V gene's germline CDR1 is DFQATT and CDR2 SNEGSKA (reference sequence). Here the CDR3 DNA reads TGCAGTGCTAGACACCGCGGGGGCAGTCTGAACACTGAAGCTTTCTTT. Amino acid sequence: CSARHRGGSLNTEAFF.

As regards this clonotype: It may be a read error: a sequence one base away is much more abundant. This chain uses TRBV24-1 with TRBJ2-3; possible D gene TRBD2, 5 bases. The CDR3 has 19 residues. Germline CDR1 KGHDR, CDR2 SFDVKD. Written as DNA, the CDR3 is TGTGCCGCCAGTGATTTGAGTAGTCGGGGTTCCCTCGGGACAGATACGCAGTATTTT. Its translation is CAASDLSSRGSLGTDTQYF.

The rearrangement uses TRBV5-1 and TRBJ2-2; TRBD1 agrees at 9 bases. Germline values: CDR1 SGHRS, CDR2 YFSETQ. After removal of 4 bases from V and 5 bases from J, the junction contained 9 bases not matched to a gene. CDR3 length: 16 amino acids. The CDR3 nucleotides are TGCGCCAGCAGCGGGTCCGGGACAGGGAAAACCGGGGAGCTGTTTTTT. It yields the protein CASSGSGTGKTGELFF.

V usage is TRBV20-1 and J usage is TRBJ2-1; D may be TRBD2 (5 bases). Germline V gives CDR1 DFQATT, CDR2 SNEGSKA (reference sequence). CDR3 size: 11 residues. Between the trimmed V and J ends, which lost 6 bases and 8 bases, there was a span of 11 bases. The CDR3 DNA reads as TGCAGTGCCCAGCGGCGGTATGAGCAGTTCTTC. Its translation is CSAQRRYEQFF.

This clonotype has just a few counts. V gene TRBV20-1 combines with J gene TRBJ2-1; 10 bases align to TRBD2. The germline gives CDR1 DFQATT, CDR2 SNEGSKA (reference sequence). The V gene end was trimmed by 5 bases and the J gene end by 0 bases; junction bases not matched to a gene: 7. CDR3 length: 16 amino acids. CDR3 sequence (DNA): TGCAGTGCTTTGACCTCTAGCGGGGGCTCCTACAATGAGCAGTTCTTC. This translates into CSALTSSGGSYNEQFF.

J is TRBJ2-1 and V is TRBV5-1; TRBD2 matches 12 bases. Germline-derived CDR1 and CDR2 are SGHRS and YFSETQ. The trim removed 4 bases at V and 4 bases at J, leaving 6 bases unmatched. The CDR3 runs to 16 residues. The CDR3 loop is CASSRLAGATYNEQFF. For the CDR3, the DNA is TGCGCCAGCAGCCGACTAGCGGGGGCTACTTACAATGAGCAGTTCTTC.

The chain combines TRBV20-1 with TRBJ2-5, with unresolved D. CDR3 length: 11 residues. Per germline, CDR1 DFQATT and CDR2 SNEGSKA (reference sequence). With 5 bases removed from V and 0 bases from J, the gap between germline ends came to 4 bases. As DNA, the CDR3 is TGCAGTGCTGCACACCAAGAGACCCAGTACTTC. Translating it yields CSAAHQETQYF.

The rearrangement links TRBV7-8 to TRBJ2-3; 8 nucleotides agree with TRBD2. The V gene end was trimmed by 5 bases and the J gene end by 0 bases; junction bases not matched to a gene: 10. The CDR3 is 17 residues long. Germline lookup yields CDR1 SGHVS and CDR2 FQNEAQ. CDR3 sequence: CASSRGGFASSTDTQYF. CDR3 bases: TGTGCCAGCAGCCGGGGGGGATTCGCGTCTAGCACAGATACGCAGTATTTT.

The rearrangement links TRBV7-3 to TRBJ2-1; TRBD2 matches 9 bases. The CDR3 loop spans 16 amino acids. V shed 5 bases, J shed 9 bases, and the junction held 14 bases outside the gene matches. Per the germline V gene, CDR1 is SGHTA and CDR2 is FQGTGA. The CDR3 reads CASSPVAGAGLIEQFF. The CDR3 DNA reads as TGTGCCAGCAGCCCGGTAGCGGGGGCCGGGTTAATTGAGCAGTTCTTC.

The rearrangement uses TRBV5-4 and TRBJ1-6, with 10 nucleotides matching TRBD1. J was trimmed by 9 bases and V by 0 bases; bases with no gene match: 3. This CDR3 contains 15 residues. Germline values: CDR1 SGHNT, CDR2 YYREEE (reference sequence). The CDR3: CASSLDRDRGSPLHF. The CDR3, as DNA: TGTGCCAGCAGCTTGGACCGGGACAGGGGTTCACCCCTCCACTTT.

V is TRBV6-5 and J is TRBJ2-2; TRBD1 matches at 9 bases. With V trimmed by 6 bases and J by 6 bases, 11 bases remained unmatched. CDR3 length: 16 amino acids. Germline values: CDR1 MNHEY, CDR2 SVGAGI. The CDR3 DNA sequence: TGTGCCAGCAGAAGTGGAGACAGGGGGATCTCCGGGGAGCTGTTTTTT. This codes for CASRSGDRGISGELFF.

This clonotype was counted a few times. The chain employs TRBV4-1 and TRBJ2-5; D unclear. V gave up 0 bases and J gave up 6 bases, with 14 bases separating them. Germline loops: CDR1 MGHRA, CDR2 YSYEKL. The CDR3 is 15 amino acids. Here the CDR3 DNA reads TGCGCCAGCAGCCAAGAGCATCCAGGAACGAAGACCCAGTACTTC. Translation gives CASSQEHPGTKTQYF.

This chain links TRBV29-1 with TRBJ2-3, with 8 bases matching TRBD2. V was pared by 0 bases and J by 1 base, with 9 bases of the junction left unmatched. The germline gives CDR1 SQVTM, CDR2 ANQGSEA. The CDR3 spans 17 residues. The CDR3 spells CSVEDFGGASRTDTQYF. Written as DNA, the CDR3 is TGCAGCGTTGAAGATTTCGGGGGGGCCTCCCGCACAGATACGCAGTATTTT.

The J gene is TRBJ2-1, the V gene TRBV5-1; 9 positions match TRBD2. V lost 0 bases, J lost 5 bases, and 3 bases stayed unmatched. The CDR3 is 15 amino acids. Looked up from germline, CDR1 is SGHRS and CDR2 is YFSETQ. CDR3 in amino acids: CASSLEASGDNEQFF. In DNA form, the CDR3 reads TGCGCCAGCAGCTTGGAAGCTAGCGGGGACAATGAGCAGTTCTTC.

This chain connects TRBV15 to TRBJ2-5; D is undetermined. The V and J ends lost 2 bases and 4 bases respectively, with 5 bases between them. The V gene's germline CDR1 is LNHNV and CDR2 YYDKDF (reference sequence). The CDR3 length is 12 residues. CDR3 in DNA: TGTGCCACCAGCAGAAAGAGAGAGACCCAGTACTTC. Translated: CATSRKRETQYF.

The rearrangement joins TRBV5-1 to TRBJ2-5, with TRBD2 as a possible D gene (6 bases). The CDR3 runs 16 residues. Trimming took off 0 bases at V and 2 bases at J, with 14 bases between the two ends. The V gene's germline CDR1 is SGHRS and CDR2 YFSETQ. The CDR3 nucleotides are TGCGCCAGCAGCTTGGCCGGGGCGGGATTACAAGAGACCCAGTACTTC. Amino acids: CASSLAGAGLQETQYF. Drawing the rest from reference TRBV5-1 and TRBJ2-5, the complete variable domain is KAGVTQTPRYLIKTRGQQVTLSCSPISGHRSVSWYQQTPGQGLQFLFEYFSETQRNKGNFPGRFSGRQFSNSRSEMNVSTLELGDSALYLCASSLAGAGLQETQYFGPGTRLLVL.

This clonotype was seen only a few times. The rearrangement uses TRBV16 and TRBJ2-1; D not resolved. V was clipped by 0 bases and J by 9 bases, with 9 bases between them. This CDR3 has 13 amino acids. The V gene's germline CDR1 is KGHSY and CDR2 FQNENV. CDR3 nucleotide sequence: TGTGCCAGCAGCCAATCGACATATTCTGAGCAGTTCTTC. It yields the protein CASSQSTYSEQFF.

This clonotype was seen ten or more times. The genes are TRBV5-5 and TRBJ2-5, with TRBD2 matching over 15 bases. With V trimmed by 4 bases and J by 2 bases, 6 bases remained unmatched. Germline assignment: CDR1 SGHKS and CDR2 YYEKEE (reference sequence). This CDR3 has 17 amino acids. In DNA form, the CDR3 reads TGTGCCAGCAGCCCAGGACTAGCGGGGGGGCGGCAAGAGACCCAGTACTTC. The encoded protein is CASSPGLAGGRQETQYF.